Listed below are T cell receptor beta chains from one sample, sequenced in a study of TIL therapy for anti-PD-1-resistant metastatic lung cancer. Clones were sequenced by immunoSEQ multiplex PCR, and TCRdb holds only the in-frame ones, with some missing. This sample has approximately 2,600 clones, with over 65% found just once. The specimen comprised tumor tissue, sampled at baseline. Receptor source: a person aged 25 to 80 with non-small cell lung cancer. Some clones in this sample may be carry-over from other donors' samples. Both conserved end residues are part of each CDR3. D genes are given only for firm matches.

D: -; V: TRBV7-3; CDR3: CASSLDAGSTDTQYF
D: -; V: TRBV27; CDR3: CASSSEQQETQYF
D: -; V: TRBV7-2; CDR3: CASSYVSGANVLTF
D: TRBD2; V: TRBV13; CDR3: CASSSLAGEQFF
D: -; V: TRBV5-4; CDR3: CASSLGGTPGLEQYF
D: TRBD2; V: TRBV4-2; CDR3: CASSQEVVAGGLTYEQYF
D: TRBD2; V: TRBV5-6; CDR3: CASSLSAGVVYEQYF
D: -; V: TRBV25-1; CDR3: CAGPGRRCGTEAFF
D: TRBD1; V: TRBV5-4; CDR3: CASSSPRGRTTGELFF
D: -; V: TRBV11-2; CDR3: CASSLGGFTPKAGELFF
D: -; V: TRBV19; CDR3: CASSTTRGQPQHF
D: -; V: TRBV18; CDR3: CASSPGGYRDEQYF
D: -; V: TRBV6-1; CDR3: CASSEVRETQYF
D: -; V: TRBV30; CDR3: CAWRSGSPNEKLFF